There are a few counts of the clone carrying this TCR beta chain. The data are from a study of blood T cells in healthy people across ages. The authors ran a second PCR of roughly 6 to 12 cycles using a sample-barcoded 5' primer and a J-beta primer mix. Every single cDNA molecule received a tag from a template-switch adaptor with 12 random nucleotides. MiXCR, run by TCRdb on the 5' RACE reads, gives a single entry per CDR3 protein. This sample has over 1,500,000 distinct CDR3 sequences, with just under 50% found just once. The germline V gene has CDR1 DFQATT and CDR2 SNEGSKA (reference sequence). The ends lost 6 bases at V and 7 bases at J; junction bases unmatched: 5. The CDR3 is made up of 12 amino acids.

This sequence joins TRBV20-1 and TRBJ1-5, with TRBD1 identical over 8 bases. The sample consisted of blood. This TCR was recovered from a woman aged 40 to 50 in good health. The CDR3 nucleotides read TGCAGTGCAAGGACAGGGTCCCAGCCCCAGCATTTT. This translates into CSARTGSQPQHF.